Listed here are 12 T cell receptor beta chains from one sample, sequenced in a study of blood T cell repertoires in COVID-19. TCRdb keeps only in-frame clones here, not all; method: immunoSEQ multiplex PCR. The repertoire holds approximately 130,000 clones, around 86% seen once, with 15% to 20% in the top ten. Sequenced sample: PBMCs or T cells enriched from blood (not recorded which). All receptors derive from a man aged 30-40 years who had recovered from COVID-19.

The genes are TRBV30 and TRBJ1-1; D is perhaps TRBD1 (6 bases). The CDR3 spans 14 residues. V lost 0 bases and J 1 base, leaving 9 bases between the germline ends. Germline V gene sequence: CDR1 GTSNPN, CDR2 SVGIG (reference sequence). For the CDR3, the DNA is TGTGCCTGGAGTGTACTACAGGGGAACACTGAAGCTTTCTTT. Amino acids: CAWSVLQGNTEAFF.

The chain is built from TRBV19 and TRBJ2-5; D remains unclear. V was trimmed by 2 bases and J by 5 bases, leaving 15 bases between them. The CDR3 has 15 amino acids. Germline CDR1 and CDR2: LNHDA and SQIVND (reference sequence). CDR3 loop: CASSIQRGPTETQYF. CDR3 nucleotide sequence: TGTGCCAGTAGTATACAGCGAGGCCCTACGGAGACCCAGTACTTC.

The rearrangement links TRBV11-3 to TRBJ2-1; 8 bases agree with TRBD2. CDR3 length equals 14 residues. Germline assignment: CDR1 SGHNT and CDR2 YENEEA. V trimming: 3 bases; J trimming: 5 bases; junction bases outside the gene matches: 3. DNA for the CDR3: TGTGCCAGCAGCTTCCGGGGGGGCCACAATGAGCAGTTCTTC. Translated, it gives CASSFRGGHNEQFF.

This chain uses TRBV29-1 with TRBJ2-3; TRBD2 might be the D (5 bases). V was trimmed by 0 bases and J by 3 bases, leaving 16 bases between them. The CDR3 has 16 amino acids. Per the germline V gene, CDR1 is SQVTM and CDR2 is ANQGSEA. The CDR3: CSVEDLGELVTDTQYF. The CDR3, as DNA: TGCAGCGTTGAAGATCTTGGGGAGTTGGTGACAGATACGCAGTATTTT.

This clone has more than one count but fewer than ten. The rearrangement uses TRBV1 and TRBJ1-2; the table calls TRBD1, which could not be checked here. TRBV1 is a documented pseudogene. The CDR3 loop spans 14 amino acids. Written as DNA, the CDR3 is TGCACCAGCAGCCAAGATAGAACAGGGTTTGGCTACACCTTC. It codes for CTSSQDRTGFGYTF.

The chain couples TRBV5-6 to TRBJ1-6, with D unresolved. This CDR3 region has 14 residues. V was clipped by 0 bases and J by 8 bases, with 9 bases between them. The V gene's germline CDR1 is SGHDT and CDR2 YYEEEE. Here the CDR3 reads CASSLGQNDSPLHF. The CDR3 nucleotides are TGTGCCAGCAGCTTGGGACAAAACGATTCACCCCTCCACTTT.

On this clone: Other DNA sequences within the sample encode an identical CDR3. This chain uses TRBV5-4 with TRBJ1-1, with TRBD1 matching 12 bases. V lost 3 bases, J lost 6 bases, and 3 bases stayed unmatched. CDR3 length: 14 residues. In germline, CDR1 is SGHNT, CDR2 YYREEE (reference sequence). Here the CDR3 DNA reads TGTGCCAGCAGCTACGGGACAGGGGGCGCTGAAGCTTTCTTT. Its protein is CASSYGTGGAEAFF.

This clone was seen a few times. This rearrangement joins TRBV7-2 to TRBJ2-2; 10 bases fit TRBD1. The CDR3 consists of 17 residues. CDR1 and CDR2 (germline): SGHTA, FQGNSA. V dropped 1 base and J dropped 4; count of bases not matched to a gene: 6. The CDR3 bases are TGTGCCAGCAGCTTAGGGCGGGACAGGGGAACCACCGGGGAGCTGTTTTTT. Protein product: CASSLGRDRGTTGELFF.

V usage is TRBV18 and J usage is TRBJ1-5; 8 bases are a match to TRBD1. J gave up 6 bases and V 3 bases, and 10 bases lay outside the gene matches. The CDR3 covers 16 residues. CDR1 is KGHSH and CDR2 is LQKENI in the germline V gene. The CDR3 region has the DNA TGTGCCAGCTCACCTAACTTAGACAGGGGAGGTCAGCCCCAGCATTTT. Translation: CASSPNLDRGGQPQHF.

This clone appeared a single time. The chain couples TRBV21-1 to TRBJ2-2; TRBD1, the table's D call, lacks a check against the DNA. TRBV21-1 constitutes a pseudogene. The CDR3 has 15 amino acids. CDR3 amino acids: CASGSGGPNTGELFF. CDR3 DNA sequence: TGTGCCAGCGGTTCAGGGGGCCCGAACACCGGGGAGCTGTTTTTT.

This chain joins TRBV30 and TRBJ2-5, with a possible D match to TRBD2 (5 bases). The CDR3 covers 15 residues. The V gene lost 0 bases and the J gene lost 1 base, with 12 bases spanning the gap. Germline V lookup: CDR1 GTSNPN, CDR2 SVGIG (reference sequence). CDR3 sequence (DNA): TGTGCCTGGAGTGTAGTTGGGAGCCGCCAAGAGACCCAGTACTTC. Translation: CAWSVVGSRQETQYF.

This clone was picked up a small number of times. J is TRBJ2-7 and V is TRBV5-4, with 9 bases matching TRBD1. Germline trimming cut 4 bases from V and 1 base from J; bases unmatched to any gene: 3. The CDR3 length is 14 residues. Germline CDR1 and CDR2: SGHNT and YYREEE (reference sequence). In DNA form, the CDR3 reads TGTGCCAGCAGCATGGGGACAGGGTCCTACGAGCAGTACGTC. This sequence encodes CASSMGTGSYEQYV.